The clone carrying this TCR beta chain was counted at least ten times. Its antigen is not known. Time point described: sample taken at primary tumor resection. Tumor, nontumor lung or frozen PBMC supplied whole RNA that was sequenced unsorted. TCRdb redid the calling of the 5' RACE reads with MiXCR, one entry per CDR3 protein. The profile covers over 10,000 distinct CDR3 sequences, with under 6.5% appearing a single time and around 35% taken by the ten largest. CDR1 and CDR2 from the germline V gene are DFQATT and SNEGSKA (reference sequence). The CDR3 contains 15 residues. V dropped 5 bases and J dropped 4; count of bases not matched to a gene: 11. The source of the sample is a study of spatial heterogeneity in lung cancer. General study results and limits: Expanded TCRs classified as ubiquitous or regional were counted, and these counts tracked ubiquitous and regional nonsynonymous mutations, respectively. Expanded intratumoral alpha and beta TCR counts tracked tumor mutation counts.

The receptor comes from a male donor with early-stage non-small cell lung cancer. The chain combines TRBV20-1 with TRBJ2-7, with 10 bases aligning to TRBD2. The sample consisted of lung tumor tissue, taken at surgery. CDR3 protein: CSAFERGGHPYEQYF. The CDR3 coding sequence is TGCAGTGCTTTTGAGCGGGGGGGCCACCCTTACGAGCAGTACTTC.